This T cell receptor beta chain was identified in a study of CD8 T cells in ankylosing spondylitis. Overall study findings and caveats: Blood of patients with ankylosing spondylitis appeared to be characterized by a TCR beta motif of several highly homologous variants. Reported data indicate significant enrichment of disease-linked clones within matched ankylosing spondylitis synovial fluid. Several of the motif variants were reported before in synovial fluid and blood from reactive arthritis.

In making TCR beta libraries, quantitative 5'-RACE with molecular barcodes was used. TCRdb used MiXCR to reprocess the 5' RACE reads, holding one entry per CDR3 protein. The table lists about 500,000 distinct CDR3 sequences, more than 9.5% of them singletons. The table lists this clonotype with a few counts. Its cognate antigen is unknown. CDR1 DFQATT and CDR2 SNEGSKA come from the germline V gene (reference sequence). Trimming shortened V by 4 bases and J by 5 bases, and 17 bases separated the two germline ends. The CDR3 totals 14 residues. The sequence was collected from a male donor with ankylosing spondylitis. The sequencing input was blood, either unsorted or a sorted T cell fraction (not recorded which). The chain recombines TRBV20-1 with TRBJ2-5, with a weak D call TRBD1 (5 bases). The CDR3 sequence: CSAKPHPGRETQYF. CDR3 in DNA: TGCAGTGCTAAACCCCACCCAGGGCGCGAGACCCAGTACTTC.